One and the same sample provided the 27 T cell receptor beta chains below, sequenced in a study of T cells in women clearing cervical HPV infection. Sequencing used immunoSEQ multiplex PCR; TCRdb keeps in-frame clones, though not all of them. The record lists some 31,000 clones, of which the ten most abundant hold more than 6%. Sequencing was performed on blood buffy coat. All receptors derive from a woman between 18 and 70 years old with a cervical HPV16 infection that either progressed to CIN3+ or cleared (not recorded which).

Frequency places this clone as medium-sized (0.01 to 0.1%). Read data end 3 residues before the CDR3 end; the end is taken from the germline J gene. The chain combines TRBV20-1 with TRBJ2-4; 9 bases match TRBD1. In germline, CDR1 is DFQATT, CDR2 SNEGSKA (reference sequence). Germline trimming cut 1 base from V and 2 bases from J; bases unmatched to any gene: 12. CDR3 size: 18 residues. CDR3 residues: CSARAGVGGTGTKNIQYF. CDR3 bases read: TGCAGTGCTAGAGCGGGGGTCGGTGGGACAGGGACCAAAAACATT.

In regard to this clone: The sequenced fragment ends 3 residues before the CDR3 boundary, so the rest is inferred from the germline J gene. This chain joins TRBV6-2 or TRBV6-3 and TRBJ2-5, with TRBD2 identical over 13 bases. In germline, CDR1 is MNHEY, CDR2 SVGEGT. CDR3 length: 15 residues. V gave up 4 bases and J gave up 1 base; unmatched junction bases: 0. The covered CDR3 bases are TGTGCCAGCAGTTGGACTAGCGGGAGCCAAGAGACC. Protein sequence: CASSWTSGSQET. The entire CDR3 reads CASSWTSGSQETQYF.

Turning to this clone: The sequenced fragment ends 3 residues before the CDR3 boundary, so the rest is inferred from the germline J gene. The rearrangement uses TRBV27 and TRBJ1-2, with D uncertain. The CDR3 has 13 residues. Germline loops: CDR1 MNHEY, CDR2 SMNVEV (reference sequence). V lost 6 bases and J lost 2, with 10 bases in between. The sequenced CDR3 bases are TGTGCCAGCAGCGCTATAGGGAACTATGGC. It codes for CASSAIGNYG. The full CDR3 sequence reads CASSAIGNYGYTF.

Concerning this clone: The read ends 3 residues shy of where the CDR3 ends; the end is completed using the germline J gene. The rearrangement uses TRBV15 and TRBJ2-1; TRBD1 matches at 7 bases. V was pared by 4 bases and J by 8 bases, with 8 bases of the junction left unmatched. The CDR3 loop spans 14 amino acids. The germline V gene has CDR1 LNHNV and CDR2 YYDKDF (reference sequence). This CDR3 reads CATSTMDRYDEQFF. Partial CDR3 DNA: TGTGCCACCAGCACCATGGACAGGTATGATGAG.

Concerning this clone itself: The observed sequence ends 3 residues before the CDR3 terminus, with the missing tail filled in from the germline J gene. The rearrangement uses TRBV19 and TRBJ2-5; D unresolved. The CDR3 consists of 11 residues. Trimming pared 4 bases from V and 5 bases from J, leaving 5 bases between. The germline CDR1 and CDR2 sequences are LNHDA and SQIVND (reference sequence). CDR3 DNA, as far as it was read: TGTGCCAGTAGTAAGAGGGAGACC. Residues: CASSKRET. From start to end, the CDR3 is CASSKRETQYF.

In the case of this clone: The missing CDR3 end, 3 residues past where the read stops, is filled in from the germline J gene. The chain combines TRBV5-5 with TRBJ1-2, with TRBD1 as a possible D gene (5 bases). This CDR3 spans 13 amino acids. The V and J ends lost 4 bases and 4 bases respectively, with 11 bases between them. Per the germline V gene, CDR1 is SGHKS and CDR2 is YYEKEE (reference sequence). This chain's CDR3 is CASSLRGGYGYTF. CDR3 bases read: TGTGCCAGCAGCCTACGGGGGGGCTATGGC.

The CDR3 sequence is CASSPHNSNQPQYF. The part of the CDR3 DNA that was read is TGTGCCAGCAGTCCTCACAATAGCAATCAGCCT. This chain joins TRBV2 and TRBJ2-4; D unclear. The read falls 3 residues short of the CDR3 end, and the missing part is taken from the germline J gene. CDR3 length: 14 amino acids. Germline lookup yields CDR1 SNHLY and CDR2 FYNNEI.

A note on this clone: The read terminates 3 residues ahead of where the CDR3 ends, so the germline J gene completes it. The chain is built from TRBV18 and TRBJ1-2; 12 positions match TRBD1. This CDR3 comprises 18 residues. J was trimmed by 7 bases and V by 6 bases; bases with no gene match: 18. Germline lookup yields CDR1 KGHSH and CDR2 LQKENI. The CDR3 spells CASSPQSGTGGGCGGYTF. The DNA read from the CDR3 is TGTGCCAGCTCTCCCCAGTCCGGGACAGGGGGCGGGTGTGGTGGC.

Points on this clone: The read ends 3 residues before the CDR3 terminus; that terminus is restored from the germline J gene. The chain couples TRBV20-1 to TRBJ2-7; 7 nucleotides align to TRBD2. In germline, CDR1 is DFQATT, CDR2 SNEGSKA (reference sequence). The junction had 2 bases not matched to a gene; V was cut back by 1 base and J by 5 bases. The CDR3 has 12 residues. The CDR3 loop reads CSARAGGHEQYF. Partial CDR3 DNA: TGCAGTGCTAGAGCGGGGGGTCACGAG.

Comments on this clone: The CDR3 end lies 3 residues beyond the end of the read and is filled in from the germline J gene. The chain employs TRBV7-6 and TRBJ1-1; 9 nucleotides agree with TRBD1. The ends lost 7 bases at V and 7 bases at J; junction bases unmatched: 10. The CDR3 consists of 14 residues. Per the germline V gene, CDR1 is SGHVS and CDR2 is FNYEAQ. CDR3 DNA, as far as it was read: TGTGCCAGCACCATACGGGACAGGGAGGGTGAA. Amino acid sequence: CASTIRDREGE. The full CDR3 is CASTIRDREGEAFF.

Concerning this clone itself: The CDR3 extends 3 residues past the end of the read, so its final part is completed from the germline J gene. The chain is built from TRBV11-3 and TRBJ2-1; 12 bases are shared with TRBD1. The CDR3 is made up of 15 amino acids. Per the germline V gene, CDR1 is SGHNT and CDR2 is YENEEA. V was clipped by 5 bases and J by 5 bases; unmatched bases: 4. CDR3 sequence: CASSLGTGGNNEQFF. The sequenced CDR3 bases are TGTGCCAGCAGCCTAGGGACAGGGGGCAACAATGAG. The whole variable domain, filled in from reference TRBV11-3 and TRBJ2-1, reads EAGVVQSPRYKIIEKKQPVAFWCNPISGHNTLYWYLQNLGQGPELLIRYENEEAVDDSQLPKDRFSAERLKGVDSTLKIQPAELGDSAVYLCASSLGTGGNNEQFFGPGTRLTVL.

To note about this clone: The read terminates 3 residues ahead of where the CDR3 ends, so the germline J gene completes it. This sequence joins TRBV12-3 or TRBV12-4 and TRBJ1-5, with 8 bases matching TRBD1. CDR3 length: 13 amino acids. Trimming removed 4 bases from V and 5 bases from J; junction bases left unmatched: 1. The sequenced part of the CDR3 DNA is TGTGCCAGCAGTTGGACAGGGTATCAGCCC. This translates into CASSWTGYQP. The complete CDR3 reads CASSWTGYQPQHF.

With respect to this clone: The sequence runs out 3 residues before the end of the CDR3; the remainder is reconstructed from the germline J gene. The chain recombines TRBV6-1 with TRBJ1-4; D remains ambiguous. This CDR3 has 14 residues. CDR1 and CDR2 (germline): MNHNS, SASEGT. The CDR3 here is CASSEARAYSPLFF. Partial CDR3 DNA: TGTGCCAGCAGTGAAGCAAGGGCTTATTCACCA.

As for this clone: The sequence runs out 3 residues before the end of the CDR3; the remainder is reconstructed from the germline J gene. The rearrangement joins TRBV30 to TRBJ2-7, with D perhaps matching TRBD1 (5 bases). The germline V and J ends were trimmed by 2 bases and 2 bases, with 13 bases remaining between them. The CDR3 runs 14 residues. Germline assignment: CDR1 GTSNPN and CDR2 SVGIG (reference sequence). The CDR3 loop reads CAWSPGLLTYEQYF. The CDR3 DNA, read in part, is TGTGCCTGGAGTCCAGGGTTACTTACCTACGAG.

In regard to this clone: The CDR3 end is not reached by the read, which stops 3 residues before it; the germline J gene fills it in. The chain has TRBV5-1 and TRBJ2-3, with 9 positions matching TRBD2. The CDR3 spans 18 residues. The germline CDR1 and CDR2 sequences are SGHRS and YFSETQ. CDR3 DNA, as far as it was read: TGCGCCAGCAGCTTGGCCGTGGGACTAGCCTCCTCGGCTGAGACG. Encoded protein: CASSLAVGLASSAET. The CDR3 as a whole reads CASSLAVGLASSAETQYF.

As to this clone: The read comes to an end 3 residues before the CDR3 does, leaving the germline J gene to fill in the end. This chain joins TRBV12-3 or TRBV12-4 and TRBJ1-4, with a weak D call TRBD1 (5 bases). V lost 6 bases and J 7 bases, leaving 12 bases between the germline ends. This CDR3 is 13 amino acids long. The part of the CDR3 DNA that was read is TGTGCCAGCAGCCACGAAAGGGGTGAAAAA. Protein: CASSHERGEK. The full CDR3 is CASSHERGEKLFF.

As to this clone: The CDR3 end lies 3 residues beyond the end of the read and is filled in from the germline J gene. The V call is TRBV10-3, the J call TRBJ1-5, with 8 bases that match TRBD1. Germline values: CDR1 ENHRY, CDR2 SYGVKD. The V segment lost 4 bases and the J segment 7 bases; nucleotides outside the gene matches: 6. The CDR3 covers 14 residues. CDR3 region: CAISVNRGEQPQHF. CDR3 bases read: TGTGCCATCAGTGTTAACAGGGGGGAACAGCCC.

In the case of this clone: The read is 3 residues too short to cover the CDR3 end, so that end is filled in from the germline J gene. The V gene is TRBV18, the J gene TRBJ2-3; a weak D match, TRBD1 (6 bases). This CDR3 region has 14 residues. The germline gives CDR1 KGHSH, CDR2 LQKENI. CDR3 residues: CASSPTGHGQPQYF. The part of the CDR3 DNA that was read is TGTGCCAGCTCACCAACAGGGCACGGTCAGCCG.

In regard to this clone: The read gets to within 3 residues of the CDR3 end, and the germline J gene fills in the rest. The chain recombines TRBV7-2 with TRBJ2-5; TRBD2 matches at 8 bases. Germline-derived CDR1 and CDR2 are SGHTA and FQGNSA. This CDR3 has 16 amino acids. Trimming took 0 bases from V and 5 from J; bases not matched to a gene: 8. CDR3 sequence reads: CASSLAQSGGGETQYF. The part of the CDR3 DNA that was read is TGTGCCAGCAGCTTAGCGCAGAGCGGGGGCGGTGAGACC.

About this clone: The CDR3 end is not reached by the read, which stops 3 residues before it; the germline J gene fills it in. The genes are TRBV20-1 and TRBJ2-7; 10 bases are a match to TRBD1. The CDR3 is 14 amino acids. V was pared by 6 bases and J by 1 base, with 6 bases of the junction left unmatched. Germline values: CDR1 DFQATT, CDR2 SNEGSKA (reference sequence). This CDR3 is CSAPTGGASYEQYF. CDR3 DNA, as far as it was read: TGCAGTGCGCCGACAGGGGGCGCTTCCTACGAG.

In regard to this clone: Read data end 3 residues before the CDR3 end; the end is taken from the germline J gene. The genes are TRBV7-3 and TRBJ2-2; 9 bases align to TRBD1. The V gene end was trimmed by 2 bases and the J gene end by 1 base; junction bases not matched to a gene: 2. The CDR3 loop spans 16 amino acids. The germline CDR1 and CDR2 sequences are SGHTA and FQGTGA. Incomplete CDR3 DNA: TGTGCCAGCAGCTTAGGGGGACAGGGGAACACCGGGGAG. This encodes CASSLGGQGNTGE. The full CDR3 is CASSLGGQGNTGELFF. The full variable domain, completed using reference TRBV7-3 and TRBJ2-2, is GAGVSQTPSNKVTEKGKYVELRCDPISGHTALYWYRQSLGQGPEFLIYFQGTGAADDSGLPNDRFFAVRPEGSVSTLKIQRTERGDSAVYLCASSLGGQGNTGELFFGEGSRLTVL.

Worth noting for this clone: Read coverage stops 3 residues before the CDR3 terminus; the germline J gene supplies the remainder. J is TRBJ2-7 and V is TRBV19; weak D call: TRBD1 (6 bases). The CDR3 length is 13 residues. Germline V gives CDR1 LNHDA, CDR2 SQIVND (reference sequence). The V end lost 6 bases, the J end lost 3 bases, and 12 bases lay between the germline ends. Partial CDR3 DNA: TGTGCCAGTAGCGGACAGTCCGACTACGAG. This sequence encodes CASSGQSDYE. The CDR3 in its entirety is CASSGQSDYEQYF.

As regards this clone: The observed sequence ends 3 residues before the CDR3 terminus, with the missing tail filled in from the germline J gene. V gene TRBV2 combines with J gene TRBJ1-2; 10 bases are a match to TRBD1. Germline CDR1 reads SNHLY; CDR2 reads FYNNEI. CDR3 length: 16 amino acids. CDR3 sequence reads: CASSENPDRGTYDYTF. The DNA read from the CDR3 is TGTGCCAGCAGTGAAAACCCGGACAGGGGGACCTACGAC.

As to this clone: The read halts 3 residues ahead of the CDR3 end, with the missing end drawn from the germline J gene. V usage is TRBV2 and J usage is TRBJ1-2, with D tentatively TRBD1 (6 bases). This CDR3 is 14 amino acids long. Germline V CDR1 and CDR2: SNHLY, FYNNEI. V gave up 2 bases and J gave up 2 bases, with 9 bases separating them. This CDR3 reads CASSEWTANYGYTF. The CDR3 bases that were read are TGTGCCAGCAGTGAATGGACAGCAAACTATGGC. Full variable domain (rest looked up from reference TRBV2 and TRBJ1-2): EPEVTQTPSHQVTQMGQEVILRCVPISNHLYFYWYRQILGQKVEFLVSFYNNEISEKSEIFDDQFSVERPDGSNFTLKIRSTKLEDSAMYFCASSEWTANYGYTFGSGTRLTVV.

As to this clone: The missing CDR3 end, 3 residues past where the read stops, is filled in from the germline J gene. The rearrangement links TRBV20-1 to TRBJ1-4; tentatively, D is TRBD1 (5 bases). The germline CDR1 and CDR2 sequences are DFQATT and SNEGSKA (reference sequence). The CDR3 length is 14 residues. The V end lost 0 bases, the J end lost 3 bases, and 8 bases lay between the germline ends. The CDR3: CSARERGANEKLFF. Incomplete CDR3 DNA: TGCAGTGCTAGAGAAAGAGGGGCTAATGAAAAA.

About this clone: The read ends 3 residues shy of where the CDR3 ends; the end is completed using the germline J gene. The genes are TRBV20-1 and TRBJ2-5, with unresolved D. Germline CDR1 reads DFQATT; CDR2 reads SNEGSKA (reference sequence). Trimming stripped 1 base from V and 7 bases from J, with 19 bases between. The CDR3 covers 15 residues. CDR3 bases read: TGCAGTGCTAGAGGGCCCCAAAGAGCCCAGCGGACC. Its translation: CSARGPQRAQRT. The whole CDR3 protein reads CSARGPQRAQRTQYF.

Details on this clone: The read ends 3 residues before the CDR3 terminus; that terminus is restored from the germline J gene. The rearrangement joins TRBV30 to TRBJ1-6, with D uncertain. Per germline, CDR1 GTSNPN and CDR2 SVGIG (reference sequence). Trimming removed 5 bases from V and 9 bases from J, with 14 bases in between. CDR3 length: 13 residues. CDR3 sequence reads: CAWGMVGPSPLHF. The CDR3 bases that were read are TGTGCCTGGGGTATGGTCGGTCCTTCACCC.